This TCR beta chain was recovered during a study of cytomegalovirus exposure and HLA in healthy donors. A multiplex PCR was run with 60 Vbeta primers and 13 Jbeta primers. Profiled with immunoSEQ multiplex PCR; TCRdb holds only in-frame clones, not every one. The sample lists approximately 100,000 clones; 60% to 75% were seen once. This CDR3 is built from 13 residues. Germline loops: CDR1 KGHSH, CDR2 LQKENI. V lost 2 bases and J 2 bases, leaving 7 bases between the germline ends. This clone is deemed medium-sized (0.01 to 0.1%). The source material was PBMCs. This sequence was found in a woman aged 40-49 years in good health and CMV-seronegative. The chain carries TRBV18 and TRBJ2-7; D possibly corresponds to TRBD1 (5 bases). The CDR3 reads CASSPTGPYEQYF. As DNA, the CDR3 is TGTGCCAGCTCACCAACAGGCCCCTACGAGCAGTACTTC.